This TCR beta chain was documented in a study of blood T cell repertoires in COVID-19. Study in general: Spain, Italy and the United States supplied samples that represented acute and convalescent COVID-19. T cells, B-cell-depleted T cells, or PBMCs supplied cDNA or gDNA.

The CDR3 consists of 14 residues. Trimming at V came to 4 bases and at J to 1 base, leaving 3 bases not matched to a gene. The germline CDR1 and CDR2 sequences are SGHVS and FQNEAQ. Original processing notes: Amplification of reference gene primers was used by the study to estimate nucleated cell counts. Only in-frame clones appear in the TCRdb table, and some are missing; sequencing was by immunoSEQ multiplex PCR. That table furnishes V, J and clone size, whereas the DNA furnished D and trimming. The sample carries a few hundred thousand clones, around 90% recorded once. The sequencing input was peripheral blood. The chain is built from TRBV7-8 and TRBJ2-7, with TRBD2 identical over 8 bases. The source is a woman aged 45-65 years who had recovered from COVID-19. The CDR3 is CASSSSGRSYEQYF. The DNA for the CDR3 is TGTGCCAGCAGCTCAAGCGGGAGATCCTACGAGCAGTACTTC.